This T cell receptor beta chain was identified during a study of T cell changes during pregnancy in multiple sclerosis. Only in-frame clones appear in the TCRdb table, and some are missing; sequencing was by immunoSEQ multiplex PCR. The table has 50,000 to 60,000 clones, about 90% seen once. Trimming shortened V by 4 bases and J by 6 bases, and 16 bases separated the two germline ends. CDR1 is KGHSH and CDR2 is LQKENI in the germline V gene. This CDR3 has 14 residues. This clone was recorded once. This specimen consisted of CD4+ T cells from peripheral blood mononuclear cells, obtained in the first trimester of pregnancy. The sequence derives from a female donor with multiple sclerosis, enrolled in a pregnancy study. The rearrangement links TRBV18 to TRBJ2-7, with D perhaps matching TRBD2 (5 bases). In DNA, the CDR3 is TGTGCCAGCTCACAGGACGGGATGACGACCGAGCAGTACTTC. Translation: CASSQDGMTTEQYF.